A selection of T cell receptor beta chains follows, all from one sample in a study of vaccination effects on CD4 cells after COVID-19. Their antigens remain unidentified. This table comes from immunoSEQ multiplex PCR, and its TCRdb copy is limited to in-frame clones, with some not included. This table holds some 46,000 clones, 76% found once. This material consisted of CD4+ T cells from PBMCs cultured without peptide, taken after COVID-19 vaccination. Every receptor here comes from a human donor who had a prior SARS-CoV-2 infection. The CDR3 runs from the conserved cysteine through the conserved F or W. The D gene is left open where the match is weak. The size of a clone is reported for some rows only, either as once, few or many, or as a class for expanded clones.

>.|.|TRBV5-6|TRBJ2-7
TGTGCCAGCAGCTTGCATCGGTCTCCCGAGCAGTACTTC
CASSLHRSPEQYF
>once|.|TRBV12-5|TRBJ2-5
TGTGCTAGTGGTTTGACGACAGTTGTGCGGACCCAGTACTTC
CASGLTTVVRTQYF
>few|.|TRBV19|TRBJ2-3
TGTGCCAGTAGTATTGGAAGAACAGTGACAGATACGCAGTATTTT
CASSIGRTVTDTQYF
>.|.|TRBV6-5|TRBJ1-2
TGTGCCAGCAGTTACCTCTACAGGACCCAACATGGTGGCTACACCTTC
CASSYLYRTQHGGYTF
>.|TRBD1|TRBV15|TRBJ1-3
TGTGCCACTCAAGGGGGCACTCGAAACACCATATATTTT
CATQGGTRNTIYF
>.|.|TRBV4-1|TRBJ2-3
TGCGCCAGCAGCGGGGACGGCTATTATAGCACAGATACGCAGTATTTT
CASSGDGYYSTDTQYF
>.|.|TRBV6-2/TRBV6-3|TRBJ2-7
TGTGCCAGCAGTCAAAACTACGAGCAGTACTTC
CASSQNYEQYF
>once|TRBD1|TRBV5-4|TRBJ1-6
TGTGCCAGCAGCTTTGGTCCGACAGGGAGTAATTCACCCCTCCACTTT
CASSFGPTGSNSPLHF
>few|.|TRBV20-1|TRBJ2-5
TGCAGTGCTAGTCAAGGGGGTACGGAGACCCAGTACTTC
CSASQGGTETQYF
>.|TRBD2|TRBV2|TRBJ2-1
TGTGCCAGCAGGTCGCGGGAGGGCCGGAATGAGCAGTTCTTC
CASRSREGRNEQFF
>.|.|TRBV2|TRBJ2-3
TGTGCCAGTAAAAACTACAATACGCAGTATTTT
CASKNYNTQYF
>few|.|TRBV11-3|TRBJ2-7
TGTGCCAGCAGCTTTTATGGGTCTAGCTCCTACGAGCAGTACTTC
CASSFYGSSSYEQYF
>once|.|TRBV10-2|TRBJ2-7
TGCGCCAGCAGGGACTTTTCCTCCTACGAGCAGTACTTC
CASRDFSSYEQYF
>few|.|TRBV7-2|TRBJ1-2
TGTGCCAGCAGCACGCAATTGGGCCCGACAGGAACTAACTATGGCTACACCTTC
CASSTQLGPTGTNYGYTF
>once|.|TRBV5-1|TRBJ2-1
TGCGCCAGCAGCTTGGCCGGTGGCTGGGGCAATGAGCAGTTCTTC
CASSLAGGWGNEQFF
>.|TRBD1|TRBV30|TRBJ1-4
TGTGCCTGCCCGGACAGGGGGCTTGCTAATGAAAAACTGTTTTTT
CACPDRGLANEKLFF
>.|.|TRBV6-1|TRBJ1-3
TGTGCCAGCAGTGACCGTGGACAGATTTCTGGAAACACCATATATTTT
CASSDRGQISGNTIYF
>.|.|TRBV3-1/TRBV3-2|TRBJ2-7
TGTGCCAGCAGCCAAGTCTACGAGCAGTACTTC
CASSQVYEQYF
>.|TRBD2|TRBV5-1|TRBJ2-5
TGCGCCAGCAGTGTCGGGACTAGCGGGAATCAAGAGACCCAGTACTTC
CASSVGTSGNQETQYF
>.|.|TRBV6-5|TRBJ1-1
TGTGCCAGCATCAAGACTACAGGGCTGAGCACTGAAGCTTTCTTT
CASIKTTGLSTEAFF
>.|TRBD1|TRBV7-3|TRBJ1-2
TGTGCCAGCAGCGGGAGACAGGGCGATGGCTACACCTTC
CASSGRQGDGYTF
>.|TRBD1|TRBV5-6|TRBJ1-2
TGTGCCAGCAGCTTGGTTACAGGGGGCGACAACTATGGCTACACCTTC
CASSLVTGGDNYGYTF
>.|.|TRBV11-2|TRBJ1-4
TGTGCCAGCAGCGCCGAAGTTGCAACTAATGAAAAACTGTTTTTT
CASSAEVATNEKLFF
>.|TRBD1|TRBV19|TRBJ1-1
TGTGCCAGTAGTATTACGGGTCAGGGGGCGACTGAAGCTTTCTTT
CASSITGQGATEAFF
>.|.|TRBV28|TRBJ1-1
TGTGCCAGCAGTTTCCCGGGGGCGACCACTGAAGCTTTCTTT
CASSFPGATTEAFF
>.|.|TRBV6-5|TRBJ2-5
TGTGCCAGCACCATAACAGGGATCCGCCAAGAGACCCAGTACTTC
CASTITGIRQETQYF
>.|.|TRBV19|TRBJ1-2
TGTGCCAGTAGTAACGTCCTGTATGGCTACACCTTC
CASSNVLYGYTF
>.|TRBD1|TRBV27|TRBJ1-1
TGTGCCAGCAGACCCGACAGGGTTAGTAGCTGGAACACTGAAGCTTTCTTT
CASRPDRVSSWNTEAFF
>once|TRBD1|TRBV5-1|TRBJ1-6
TGCGCCAGCAGCCTAAAGGACAGGGTGACGGCACCCCTCCACTTT
CASSLKDRVTAPLHF
>.|.|TRBV29-1|TRBJ1-2
TGCAGCGGGGTCCAGTCCTATGGCTACACCTTC
CSGVQSYGYTF
>.|TRBD2|TRBV6-1|TRBJ2-1
TGTGCCAGCAGTGCGTCGGGAGGGGTATCTAGGGAGCAGTTCTTC
CASSASGGVSREQFF
>.|TRBD2|TRBV19|TRBJ2-1
TGTGCCAGTACCAGGTGGGGGGGACTATCCTACAATGAGCAGTTCTTC
CASTRWGGLSYNEQFF
>few|TRBD2|TRBV24-1|TRBJ2-2
TGTGCCACCAGTGACACCGGACTAGCGAGCTCGACCGGGGAGCTGTTTTTT
CATSDTGLASSTGELFF
>.|.|TRBV5-6|TRBJ2-4
TGTGCCAGCAGCTCCCTGCTGGGGGCACAAAACATTCAGTACTTC
CASSSLLGAQNIQYF
>.|TRBD1|TRBV5-1|TRBJ1-1
TGCGCCAGCAGCCCTACAGGACAGGGCTATACTGAAGCTTTCTTT
CASSPTGQGYTEAFF
>.|TRBD1|TRBV2|TRBJ2-5
TGTGCCAGCAGGGGCCCCCGGGACAGGGGATTCCGGTCGGAGACCCAGTACTTC
CASRGPRDRGFRSETQYF
>.|.|TRBV9|TRBJ1-1
TGTGCCAGCAGCGAGAGGTGGGACACTGAAGCTTTCTTT
CASSERWDTEAFF
>.|TRBD1|TRBV2|TRBJ1-6
TGTGCCAACTGGGACAGGAGCTATAATTCACCCCTCCACTTT
CANWDRSYNSPLHF
>.|.|TRBV7-2|TRBJ2-1
TGTGCCAGCAGCCAATCTAGCGTGGGAGTCGGGAATGAGCAGTTCTTC
CASSQSSVGVGNEQFF
>.|TRBD1|TRBV30|TRBJ2-5
TGTGCCTGGAGCATAAACGCAGGGGGAAAGACCCAGTACTTC
CAWSINAGGKTQYF
>.|.|TRBV3-1/TRBV3-2|TRBJ1-2
TGTGCCAGCACTCTCCAGCTGGGGGGGACCCTCGGCTACACCTTC
CASTLQLGGTLGYTF
>.|.|TRBV14|TRBJ2-1
TGTGCCAGCAGCCAAGGGGGCGGGTACTCCTACAATGAGCAGTTCTTC
CASSQGGGYSYNEQFF
>.|.|TRBV7-2|TRBJ2-1
TGTGCCAGCAGCTTAGAGTTTTCTGCGGGTGAGCAGTTCTTC
CASSLEFSAGEQFF
>.|.|TRBV19|TRBJ2-3
TGTGCCAGTAGTACCCGACCTAGTGCAGATACGCAGTATTTT
CASSTRPSADTQYF